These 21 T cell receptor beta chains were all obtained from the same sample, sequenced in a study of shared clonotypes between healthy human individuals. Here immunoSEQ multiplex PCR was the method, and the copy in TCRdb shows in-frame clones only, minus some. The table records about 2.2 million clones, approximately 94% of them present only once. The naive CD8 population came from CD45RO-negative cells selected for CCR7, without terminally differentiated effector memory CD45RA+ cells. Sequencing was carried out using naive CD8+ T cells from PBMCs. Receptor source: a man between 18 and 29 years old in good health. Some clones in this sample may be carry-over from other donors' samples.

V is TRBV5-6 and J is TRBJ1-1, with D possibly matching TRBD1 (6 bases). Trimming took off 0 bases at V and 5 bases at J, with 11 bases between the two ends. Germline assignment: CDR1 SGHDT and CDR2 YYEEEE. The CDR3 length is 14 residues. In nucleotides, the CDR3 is TGTGCCAGCAGCTTGGCAGGGGTGTGGACTGAAGCTTTCTTT. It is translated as CASSLAGVWTEAFF. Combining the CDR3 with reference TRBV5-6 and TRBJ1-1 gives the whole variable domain DAGVTQSPTHLIKTRGQQVTLRCSPKSGHDTVSWYQQALGQGPQFIFQYYEEEERQRGNFPDRFSGHQFPNYSSELNVNALLLGDSALYLCASSLAGVWTEAFFGQGTRLTVV.

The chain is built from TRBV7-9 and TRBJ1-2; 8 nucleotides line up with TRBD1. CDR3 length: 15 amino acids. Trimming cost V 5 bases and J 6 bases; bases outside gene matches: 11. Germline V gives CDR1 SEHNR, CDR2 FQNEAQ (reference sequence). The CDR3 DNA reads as TGTGCCAGCAGCAACGACAGGGGCTGGCGACATGGCTACACCTTC. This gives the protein CASSNDRGWRHGYTF.

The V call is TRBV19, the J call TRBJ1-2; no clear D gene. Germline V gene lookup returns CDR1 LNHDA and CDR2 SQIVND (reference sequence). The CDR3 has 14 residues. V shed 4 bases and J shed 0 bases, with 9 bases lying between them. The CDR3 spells CASSRTGANYGYTF. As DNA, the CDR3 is TGTGCCAGTAGTAGGACCGGAGCTAACTATGGCTACACCTTC.

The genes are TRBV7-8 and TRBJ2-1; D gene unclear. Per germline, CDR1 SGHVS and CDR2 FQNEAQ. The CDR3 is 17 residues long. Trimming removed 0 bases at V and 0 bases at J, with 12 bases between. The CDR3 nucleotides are TGTGCCAGCAGCTTAGCCCTCGCGATGAGCTCCTACAATGAGCAGTTCTTC. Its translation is CASSLALAMSSYNEQFF.

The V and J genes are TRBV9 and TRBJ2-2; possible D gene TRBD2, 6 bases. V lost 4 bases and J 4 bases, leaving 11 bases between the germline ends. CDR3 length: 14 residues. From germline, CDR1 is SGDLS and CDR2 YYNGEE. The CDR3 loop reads CASSLGGVTGELFF. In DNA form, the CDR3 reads TGTGCCAGCAGCCTGGGGGGTGTCACCGGGGAGCTGTTTTTT.

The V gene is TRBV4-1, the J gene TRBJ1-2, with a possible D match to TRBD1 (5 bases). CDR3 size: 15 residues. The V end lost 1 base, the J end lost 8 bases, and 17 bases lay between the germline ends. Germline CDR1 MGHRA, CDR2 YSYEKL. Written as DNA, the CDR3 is TGCGCCAGCAGCCAAGTCGGCTTAGGGGAGGACGGCTACACCTTC. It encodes CASSQVGLGEDGYTF.

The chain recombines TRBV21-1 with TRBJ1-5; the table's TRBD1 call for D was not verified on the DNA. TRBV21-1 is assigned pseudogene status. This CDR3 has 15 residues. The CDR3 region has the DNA TGTGCCAGCATCTCATTAACAGGAAATCTTCAGCCCCAGCATTTT. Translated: CASISLTGNLQPQHF.

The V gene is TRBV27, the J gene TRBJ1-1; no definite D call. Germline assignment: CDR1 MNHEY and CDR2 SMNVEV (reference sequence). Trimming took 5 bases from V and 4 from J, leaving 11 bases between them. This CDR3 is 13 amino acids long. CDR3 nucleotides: TGTGCCAGCAGTCCAGGCTCGGGCACTGAAGCTTTCTTT. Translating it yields CASSPGSGTEAFF.

The CDR3 here is CASSLGLAGEGPYNEQFF. The DNA of the CDR3 is TGCGCCAGCAGCCTTGGACTAGCGGGAGAGGGCCCCTACAATGAGCAGTTCTTC. V is TRBV4-1 and J is TRBJ2-1; 13 bases agree with TRBD2. This CDR3 has 18 amino acids. J gave up 2 bases and V 4 bases, and 8 bases lay outside the gene matches. Germline CDR1 and CDR2: MGHRA and YSYEKL.

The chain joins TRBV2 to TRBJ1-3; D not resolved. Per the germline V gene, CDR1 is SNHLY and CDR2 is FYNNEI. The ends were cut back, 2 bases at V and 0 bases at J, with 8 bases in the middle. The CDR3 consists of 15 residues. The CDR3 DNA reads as TGTGCCAGCAGTGAACAGGTCTTCTCTGGAAACACCATATATTTT. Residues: CASSEQVFSGNTIYF.

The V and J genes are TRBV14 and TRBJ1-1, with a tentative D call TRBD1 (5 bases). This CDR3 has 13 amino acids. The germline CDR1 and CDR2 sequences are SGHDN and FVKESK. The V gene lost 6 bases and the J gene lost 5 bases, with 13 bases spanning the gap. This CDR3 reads CASRDQGTTEAFF. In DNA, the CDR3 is TGTGCCAGCAGGGACCAGGGAACAACTGAAGCTTTCTTT.

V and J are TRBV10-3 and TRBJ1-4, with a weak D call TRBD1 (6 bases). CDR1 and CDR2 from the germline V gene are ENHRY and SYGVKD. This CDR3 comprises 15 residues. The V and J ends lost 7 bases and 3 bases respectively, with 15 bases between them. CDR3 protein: CAIMRAQGPNEKLFF. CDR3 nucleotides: TGTGCCATCATGAGAGCGCAGGGGCCTAATGAAAAACTGTTTTTT.

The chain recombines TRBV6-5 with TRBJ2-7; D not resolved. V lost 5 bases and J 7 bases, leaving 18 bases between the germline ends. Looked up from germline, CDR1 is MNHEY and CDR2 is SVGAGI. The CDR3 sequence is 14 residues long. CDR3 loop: CASSPAYVSSEQYF. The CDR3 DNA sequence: TGTGCCAGCAGTCCCGCGTATGTCTCGTCGGAGCAGTACTTC.

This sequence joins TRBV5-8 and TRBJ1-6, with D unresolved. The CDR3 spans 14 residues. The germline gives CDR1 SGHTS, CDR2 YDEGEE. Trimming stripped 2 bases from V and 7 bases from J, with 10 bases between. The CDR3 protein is CASSFGLGNSPLHF. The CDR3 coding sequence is TGTGCCAGCAGCTTTGGGTTGGGGAATTCACCCCTCCACTTT.

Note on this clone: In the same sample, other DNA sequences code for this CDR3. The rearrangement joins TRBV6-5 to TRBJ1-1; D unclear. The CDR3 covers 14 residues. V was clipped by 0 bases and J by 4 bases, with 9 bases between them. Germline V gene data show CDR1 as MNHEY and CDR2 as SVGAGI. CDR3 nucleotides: TGTGCCAGCAGTTACTCGGTGGGGAGCACTGAAGCTTTCTTT. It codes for CASSYSVGSTEAFF.

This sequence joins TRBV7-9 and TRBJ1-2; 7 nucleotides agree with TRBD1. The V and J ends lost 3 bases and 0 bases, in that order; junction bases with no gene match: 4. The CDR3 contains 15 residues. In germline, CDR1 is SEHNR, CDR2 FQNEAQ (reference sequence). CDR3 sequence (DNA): TGTGCCAGCAGCTTTGTGACAGGGACTAACTATGGCTACACCTTC. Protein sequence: CASSFVTGTNYGYTF.

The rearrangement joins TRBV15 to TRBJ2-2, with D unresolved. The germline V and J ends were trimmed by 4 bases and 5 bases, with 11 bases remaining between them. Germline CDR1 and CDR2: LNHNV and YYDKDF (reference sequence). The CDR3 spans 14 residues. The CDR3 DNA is TGTGCCACCAGCATGGGATTCGATACCGGGGAGCTGTTTTTT. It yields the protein CATSMGFDTGELFF. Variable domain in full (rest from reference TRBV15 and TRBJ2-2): DAMVIQNPRYQVTQFGKPVTLSCSQTLNHNVMYWYQQKSSQAPKLLFHYYDKDFNNEADTPDNFQSRRPNTSFCFLDIRSPGLGDTAMYLCATSMGFDTGELFFGEGSRLTVL.

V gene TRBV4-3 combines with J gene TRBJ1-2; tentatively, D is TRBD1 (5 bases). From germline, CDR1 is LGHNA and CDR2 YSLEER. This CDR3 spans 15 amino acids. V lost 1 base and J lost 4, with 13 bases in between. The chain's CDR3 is CASSQGRAGSYGYTF. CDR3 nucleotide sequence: TGCGCCAGCAGCCAAGGCAGGGCAGGTAGCTATGGCTACACCTTC.

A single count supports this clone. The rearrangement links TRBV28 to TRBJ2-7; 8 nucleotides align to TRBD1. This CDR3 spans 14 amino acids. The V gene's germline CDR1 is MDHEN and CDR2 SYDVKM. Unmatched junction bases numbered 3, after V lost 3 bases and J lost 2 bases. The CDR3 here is CASSFRTGTYEQYF. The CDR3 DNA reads TGTGCCAGCAGTTTTCGGACAGGGACCTACGAGCAGTACTTC.

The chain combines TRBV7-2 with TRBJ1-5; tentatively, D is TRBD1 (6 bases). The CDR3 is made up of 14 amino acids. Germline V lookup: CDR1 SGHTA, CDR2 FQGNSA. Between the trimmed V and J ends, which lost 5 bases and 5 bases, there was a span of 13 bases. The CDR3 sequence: CASSPNRVHQPQHF. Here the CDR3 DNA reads TGTGCCAGCAGCCCGAACAGGGTCCATCAGCCCCAGCATTTT. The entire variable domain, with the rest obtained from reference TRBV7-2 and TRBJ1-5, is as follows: GAGVSQSPSNKVTEKGKDVELRCDPISGHTALYWYRQSLGQGLEFLIYFQGNSAPDKSGLPSDRFSAERTGGSVSTLTIQRTQQEDSAVYLCASSPNRVHQPQHFGDGTRLSIL.

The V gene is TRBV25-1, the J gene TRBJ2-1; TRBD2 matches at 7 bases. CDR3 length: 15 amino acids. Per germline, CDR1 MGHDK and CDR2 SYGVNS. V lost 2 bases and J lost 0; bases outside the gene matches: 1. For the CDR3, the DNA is TGTGCCAGCAGTGAACTAGCGGACTCCTACAATGAGCAGTTCTTC. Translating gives CASSELADSYNEQFF. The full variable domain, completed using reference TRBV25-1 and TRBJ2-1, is EADIYQTPRYLVIGTGKKITLECSQTMGHDKMYWYQQDPGMELHLIHYSYGVNSTEKGDLSSESTVSRIRTEHFPLTLESARPSHTSQYLCASSELADSYNEQFFGPGTRLTVL.